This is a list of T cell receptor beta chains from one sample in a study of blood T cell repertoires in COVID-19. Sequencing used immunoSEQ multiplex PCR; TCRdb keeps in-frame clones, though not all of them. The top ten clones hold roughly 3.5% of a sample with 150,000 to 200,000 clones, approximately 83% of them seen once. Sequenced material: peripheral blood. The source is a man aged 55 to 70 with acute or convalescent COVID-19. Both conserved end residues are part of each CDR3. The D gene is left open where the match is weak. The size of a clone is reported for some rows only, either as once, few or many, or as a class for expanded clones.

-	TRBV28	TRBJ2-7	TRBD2	TGTGCCAGCAGTCCACGGCTAGCGGGATTCGCCTACGAGCAGTACTTC	CASSPRLAGFAYEQYF
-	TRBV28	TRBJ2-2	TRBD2	TGTGCCAGCGGATATCCGGGACTAGCTGTTAACACCGGGGAGCTGTTTTTT	CASGYPGLAVNTGELFF
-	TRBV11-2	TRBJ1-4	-	TGTGCCAGCAGCTTAGACAGGGTAACAACTAATGAAAAACTGTTTTTT	CASSLDRVTTNEKLFF
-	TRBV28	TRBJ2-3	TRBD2	TGTGCCAGCAGTTTCCCCTCGGGACTAGCGGGAGATTTT	CASSFPSGLAGDF
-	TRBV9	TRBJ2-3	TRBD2	TGTGCCAGCAGCGAAAGCGGGAGCTTCACAGATACGCAGTATTTT	CASSESGSFTDTQYF
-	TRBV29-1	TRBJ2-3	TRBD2	TGCAGCGTGAAGCGGGGGGGGACAGATACGCAGTATTTT	CSVKRGGTDTQYF
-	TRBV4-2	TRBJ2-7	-	TGTGCCAGCAGCCACCCCGCGGGCGGTTTCTCCTACGAGCAGTACTTC	CASSHPAGGFSYEQYF
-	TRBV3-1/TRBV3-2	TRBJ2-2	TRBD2	TGTGCCAGCAGCCAAGCGACTAGCGGGAACACCGGGGAGCTGTTTTTT	CASSQATSGNTGELFF
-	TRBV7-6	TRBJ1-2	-	TGTGCCAGCAGCCCCTACGCGGATGGCTACACCTTC	CASSPYADGYTF
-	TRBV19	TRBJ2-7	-	TGTGCCAGTAGTACCGGGCCGGGAACCTACGAGCAGTACTTC	CASSTGPGTYEQYF
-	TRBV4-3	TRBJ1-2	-	TGCGCCAGCAGCCAAGAGCCCGCAGGGCGTGGTGGCTACACCTTC	CASSQEPAGRGGYTF
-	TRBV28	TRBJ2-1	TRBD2	TGTGCCAGCAGATCCCCGGCTAGCGGGACCAATGAGCAGTTCTTC	CASRSPASGTNEQFF
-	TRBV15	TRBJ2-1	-	TGTGCCACCAGCAGAGATCCGAGGGTAGAGCAGTTCTTC	CATSRDPRVEQFF
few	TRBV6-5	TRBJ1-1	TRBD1	TGTGCCAGCAGTTTAGGACAGGGGGCGCGTGCTTTCTTT	CASSLGQGARAFF
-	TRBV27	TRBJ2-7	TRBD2	TGTGCCAGCAGTTTAGGGGGGGGATACGAGCAGTACTTC	CASSLGGGYEQYF
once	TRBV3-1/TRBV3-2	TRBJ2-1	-	TGTGCCAGCAGCAGTCCCTACTACAATGAGCAGTTCTTC	CASSSPYYNEQFF
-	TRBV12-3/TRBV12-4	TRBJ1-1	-	TGTGCCAGCAGTGAAGAAGCACACACTGAAGCTTTCTTT	CASSEEAHTEAFF
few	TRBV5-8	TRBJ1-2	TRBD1	TGTGCCAGCAGTCGGAGACAGGGGTTTGGCTACACCTTC	CASSRRQGFGYTF
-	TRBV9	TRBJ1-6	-	TGTGCCAGCAGCGTCATGGACACCTATAATTCACCCCTCCACTTT	CASSVMDTYNSPLHF
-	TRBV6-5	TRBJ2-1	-	TGTGCCAGCAGTCGGGAACAGGGTCACAATGAGCAGTTCTTC	CASSREQGHNEQFF
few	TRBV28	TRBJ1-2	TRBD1	TGTGCCAGCAGTCCCGGACAGGGGTGGTATGGCTACACCTTC	CASSPGQGWYGYTF
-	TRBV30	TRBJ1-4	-	TGTGCCTGGAGGGGGAGTTGGAGTAAGGAAAAACTGTTTTTT	CAWRGSWSKEKLFF
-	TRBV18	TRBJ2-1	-	TGTGCCAGCTCAATACAGGGTGGGGTGAGGAATGAGCAGTTCTTC	CASSIQGGVRNEQFF
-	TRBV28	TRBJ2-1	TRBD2	TGTGCCAGCAGCCAGAATTTAGCGGGAGGGAATGAGCAGTTCTTC	CASSQNLAGGNEQFF
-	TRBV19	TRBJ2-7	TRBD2	TGTGCCAGTAGTATATCCTTGAGGGAGGGCCGGTACGAGCAGTACTTC	CASSISLREGRYEQYF
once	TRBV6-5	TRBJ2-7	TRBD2	TGTGCCAGCAGTTTGACTAGCAGGGAGAACGAGCAGTACTTC	CASSLTSRENEQYF
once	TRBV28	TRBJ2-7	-	TGTGCCAGCAGGAGAGATCCGGGCTACGAGCAGTACTTC	CASRRDPGYEQYF
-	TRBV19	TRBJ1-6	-	TGTGCCAGCGGAATGGGGCTCCGGGCTTCGTATAATTCACCCCTCCACTTT	CASGMGLRASYNSPLHF
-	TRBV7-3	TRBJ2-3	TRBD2	TGTGCCAGCAGCTTTGGAGCCGGGGGGACAGATACGCAGTATTTT	CASSFGAGGTDTQYF
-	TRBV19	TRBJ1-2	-	TGTGCCAGTAGGCTCACAGGGAACTATGGCTACACCTTC	CASRLTGNYGYTF
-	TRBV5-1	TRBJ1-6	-	TGCGCCAGCAGCCCGGAGGGTGTAGGAGGTTCACCCCTCCACTTT	CASSPEGVGGSPLHF
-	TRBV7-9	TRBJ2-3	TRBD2	TGTGCCAGCAGCTTTTCCATGCTAGCGGGAGAACAAGTGCCAGATACGCAGTATTTT	CASSFSMLAGEQVPDTQYF
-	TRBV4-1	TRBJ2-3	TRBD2	TGCGCCAGCAGCCAAGGGACGGGAGGGAGCACAGATACGCAGTATTTT	CASSQGTGGSTDTQYF
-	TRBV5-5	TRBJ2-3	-	TGTGCCAGCAGCTTGGAAACGGGTAGCGGATTTAGCACAGATACGCAGTATTTT	CASSLETGSGFSTDTQYF
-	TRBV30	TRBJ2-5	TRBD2	TGTGCCTGGAGCCCTAGCGGGAGGTGGCAAGAGACCCAGTACTTC	CAWSPSGRWQETQYF
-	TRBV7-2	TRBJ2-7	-	TGTGCCAGCAGCTTAGTTTGGCAGGGGAACGAGCAGTACTTC	CASSLVWQGNEQYF
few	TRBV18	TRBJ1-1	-	TGTGCCAGCTCACCACCGGCAGGGAACACTGAAGCTTTCTTT	CASSPPAGNTEAFF
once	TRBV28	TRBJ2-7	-	TGTGCCAGCACCCCGACTTCCTTGGCGCCCAGCTCCTACGAGCAGTACTTC	CASTPTSLAPSSYEQYF
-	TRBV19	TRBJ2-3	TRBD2	TGTGCCAGTGGCCCTAGCGGGAAAACTAGCACAGATACGCAGTATTTT	CASGPSGKTSTDTQYF
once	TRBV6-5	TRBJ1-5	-	TGTGCCAGCAGGATGGGGGGTCAGGGCAATCAGCCCCAGCATTTT	CASRMGGQGNQPQHF
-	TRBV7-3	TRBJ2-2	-	TGTGCCAGCAGTCGCGGGACCGGGGAGCTGTTTTTT	CASSRGTGELFF
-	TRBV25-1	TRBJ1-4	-	TGTGCCAGCAGTGAATATAGGATCGGGAGGGACCCAGAAAAACTGTTTTTT	CASSEYRIGRDPEKLFF
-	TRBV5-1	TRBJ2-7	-	TGCGCCAGCAAGGAGGGAACTACCTACGAGCAGTACTTC	CASKEGTTYEQYF
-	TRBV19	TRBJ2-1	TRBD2	TGTGCCAGTAGTATATCCGGTGGAGCGGGAGAGGGGAATGAGCAGTTCTTC	CASSISGGAGEGNEQFF
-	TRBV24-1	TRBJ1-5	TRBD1	TGTGCCACCAGTGATCCGAGACAGGGACCTAGCAATCAGCCCCAGCATTTT	CATSDPRQGPSNQPQHF
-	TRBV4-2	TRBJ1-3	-	TGTGCCAGCAGCCAAGATCGGGATCTCTCTGGAAACACCATATATTTT	CASSQDRDLSGNTIYF